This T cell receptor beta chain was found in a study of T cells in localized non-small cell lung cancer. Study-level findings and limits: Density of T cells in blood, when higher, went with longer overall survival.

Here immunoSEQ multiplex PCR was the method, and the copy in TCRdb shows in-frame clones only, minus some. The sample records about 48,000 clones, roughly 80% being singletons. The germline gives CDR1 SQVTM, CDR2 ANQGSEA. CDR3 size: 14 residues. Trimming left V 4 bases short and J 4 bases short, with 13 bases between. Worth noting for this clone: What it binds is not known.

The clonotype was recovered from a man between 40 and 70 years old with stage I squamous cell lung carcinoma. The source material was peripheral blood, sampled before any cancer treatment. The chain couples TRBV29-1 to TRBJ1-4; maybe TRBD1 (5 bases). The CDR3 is CSVVAGTSNEKLFF. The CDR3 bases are TGCAGCGTTGTAGCCGGGACCAGTAATGAAAAACTGTTTTTT.